The clone carrying this T cell receptor beta chain was picked up many times. No antigen is known for it. The data stem from a study of T-cell reconstitution after alpha-beta-depleted transplantation in children. Preparing the TCRbeta library involved the use of unique molecular identifiers. Each CDR3 protein is one row after TCRdb ran MiXCR on the PCR reads. The sample holds hundreds of thousands of distinct CDR3 sequences, roughly 14% seen once. Findings and limits, study-wide: About two months after transplant, alpha-beta T cells reportedly came from several hundred expanded graft clones. Surviving recipient T cells and thymic progenitors underlay high day-60 TCRbeta diversity in some patients. Newly made T cells mostly supplied T-cell counts and diversity one year after transplant.

This TCR was recovered from a girl aged 2-10 years with congenital amegakaryocytic thrombocytopenia, due to receive a stem cell transplant. The input for sequencing was PBMCs, taken before TCRalphabeta/CD19-depleted stem cell transplant.

CDR3 DNA: TGTGCCAGCACCAGGGCCCCGGCCAATGAGCAGTTCTTC. Residues: CASTRAPANEQFF. The chain employs TRBV12-3 or TRBV12-4 and TRBJ2-1; D possibly corresponds to TRBD1 (5 bases). The CDR3 loop spans 13 amino acids. Deletions cut 7 bases from V and 6 bases from J, with 13 bases between.